Shown below are 8 T cell receptor beta chains from a single sample sequenced in a study of blood T cell repertoires in COVID-19 (dated by TCRdb to the early 2020s). Library creation used the immunoSEQ multiplex PCR assay. TCRdb mirrors the immuneACCESS table, restricted to in-frame sequences. Some clones are absent from its copies; in checked studies, under half trace to an unresolved V gene, and the reason for the others is unknown. The sample table shows about 240,000 clones, and approximately 83% are seen once. The ten largest account for around 3.3% of the sample. Sequencing was carried out using PBMCs or T cells enriched from blood (not recorded which). The source of these receptors is a middle-aged woman with acute COVID-19.

CDR3 loop: CASSPSSGRLFF. The DNA of the CDR3 is TGTGCCAGCAGTCCCAGTAGCGGGAGATTGTTCTTC. The chain couples TRBV12-3 or TRBV12-4 to TRBJ2-1; 9 nucleotides align to TRBD2. V lost 5 bases, J lost 15 bases, and 8 bases stayed unmatched. The CDR3 has 12 amino acids.

This clone was detected only once. The gene calls are TRBV7-9 and TRBJ2-1; the match to TRBD1 covers 7 bases. Looked up from germline, CDR1 is SEHNR and CDR2 is FQNEAQ (reference sequence). The CDR3 spans 13 residues. V shed 10 bases, J shed 6 bases, and the junction held 9 bases outside the gene matches. The CDR3 nucleotides are TGTGCCATCACCCGGGACAGCCCCAATGAGCAGTTCTTC. It is translated as CAITRDSPNEQFF.

J is TRBJ2-7 and V is TRBV29-1; 12 positions agree with TRBD2. The CDR3 has 13 amino acids. Per germline, CDR1 SQVTM and CDR2 ANQGSEA. V was pared by 6 bases and J by 7 bases, with 7 bases of the junction left unmatched. The CDR3: CSVGLAGTTEQYF. The CDR3 bases are TGCAGCGTCGGACTAGCGGGAACCACAGAGCAGTACTTC.

With respect to this clone: An end of the junction does not agree with germline; a read error may underlie this. The V gene is TRBV14, the J gene TRBJ1-2, with D maybe TRBD1 (5 bases). The CDR3 spans 10 residues. Germline V gene data show CDR1 as SGHDN and CDR2 as FVKESK. CDR3 DNA: TGCAGGGTAAGTGAGGTTGGCTACACCTTC. Translating gives CRVSEVGYTF.

The chain carries TRBV7-9 and TRBJ2-7; 13 positions agree with TRBD2. Germline lookup yields CDR1 SEHNR and CDR2 FQNEAQ (reference sequence). The V gene end was trimmed by 0 bases and the J gene end by 3 bases; junction bases not matched to a gene: 5. The CDR3 loop spans 17 amino acids. CDR3 DNA sequence: TGTGCCAGCAGCTTAGCTGTGGGACTAGCGGGATTCTACGAGCAGTACTTC. It yields the protein CASSLAVGLAGFYEQYF.

The chain joins TRBV5-1 to TRBJ2-3; the D gene is possibly TRBD1 (7 bases). In germline, CDR1 is SGHRS, CDR2 YFSETQ. Trimming left V 3 bases short and J 2 bases short, with 13 bases between. The CDR3 has 15 residues. CDR3 nucleotide sequence: TGCGCCAGCAGCTGGGGGGACAGTTACACAGATACGCAGTATTTT. Its translation is CASSWGDSYTDTQYF.

The gene calls are TRBV5-5 and TRBJ2-5, with a weak D call TRBD1 (5 bases). The CDR3 contains 14 residues. The germline V gene encodes CDR1 SGHKS and CDR2 YYEKEE (reference sequence). V was shortened by 0 bases and J by 3 bases, with 9 bases between the two germline ends. The CDR3 nucleotides read TGTGCCAGCAGCTTGGTCACAGGAAAAGAGACCCAGTACTTC. It is translated as CASSLVTGKETQYF.

The rearrangement links TRBV11-2 to TRBJ2-1; D is unclear. Trimming removed 0 bases at V and 1 base at J, with 10 bases between. The CDR3 runs to 16 residues. Germline V lookup: CDR1 SGHAT, CDR2 FQNNGV. The chain's CDR3 is CASSLELTLSYNEQFF. The CDR3 DNA follows: TGTGCCAGCAGCTTAGAACTAACCCTATCCTACAATGAGCAGTTCTTC. The entire variable domain, with the rest obtained from reference TRBV11-2 and TRBJ2-1, is as follows: EAGVAQSPRYKIIEKRQSVAFWCNPISGHATLYWYQQILGQGPKLLIQFQNNGVVDDSQLPKDRFSAERLKGVDSTLKIQPAKLEDSAVYLCASSLELTLSYNEQFFGPGTRLTVL.